This TCR beta chain is from a study of shared clonotypes between healthy human individuals. CDR1 is MNHEY and CDR2 is SMNVEV in the germline V gene (reference sequence). The CDR3 has 15 amino acids. V shed 7 bases, J shed 6 bases, and the junction held 8 bases outside the gene matches. Sorted-subset replicate PCR reactions contained 200 ng DNA, corresponding to approximately 30,000 T cell genomes. TCRdb's copy holds only in-frame clones and misses some; the assay was immunoSEQ multiplex PCR. The sample has 2 million to 2.5 million clones, around 95% seen once. The chain has TRBV27 and TRBJ2-3, with TRBD2 identical over 12 bases. The source is a man aged 18-30 years in good health. Sequencing input: naive CD4+ T cells sorted from blood. Subset: CD45RA+ positively selected. The CDR3 DNA reads TGTGCCAGCAACCGCCTAGCGGGAGGGACGGATACGCAGTATTTT. Its translation is CASNRLAGGTDTQYF.